This section outlines one TCR beta chain sequence together with its context. The data derive from a study of blood T cell repertoires in COVID-19. Study in general: Whether acute or convalescent, the COVID-19 samples came from the United States, Italy and Spain.

Original handling: Reference gene primer amplification in the assay estimated nucleated cell counts. Clones were sequenced by immunoSEQ multiplex PCR, and TCRdb holds only the in-frame ones, with some missing. That table gives V, J and clone size, and the DNA gave D and trimming. Among approximately 200,000 clones listed, just under 85% were seen once. CDR3 length equals 13 residues. Germline CDR1 reads MNHEY; CDR2 reads SVGAGI. Trimming cost V 7 bases and J 9 bases, with 13 bases left between them. Sequenced material: peripheral blood. The receptor's source is a human donor with acute or convalescent COVID-19. The donor label of this sample is uncertain. The V and J genes are TRBV6-5 and TRBJ1-6; TRBD1 is a possible D gene (5 bases). The CDR3 reads CASNRDWASPLHF. CDR3 DNA sequence: TGTGCCAGCAACCGGGACTGGGCTTCACCCCTCCACTTT.